The rows below give T cell receptor beta chains drawn from one sample of a study of T cell responses to AZD1222 COVID-19 vaccine. Measured with immunoSEQ multiplex PCR; TCRdb has only the in-frame clones, and not every one. Among about 150,000 clones listed, 91% were seen once. Material: peripheral blood, obtained 28 days after the second AZD1222 dose. Receptor source: an adult who received the AZD1222 COVID-19 vaccine. The CDR3 runs from the conserved cysteine through the conserved F or W. A D gene is named only where the DNA matches it firmly. Not all rows give a size; the values are once, few, many and, for expanded clones, a class.

clone_size	v_call	j_call	d_call	cdr3_nt	cdr3_aa
.	TRBV29-1	TRBJ1-3	.	TGCAGCGTTGAGTGGGTCAGGTCGGACCAAAACACCATATATTTT	CSVEWVRSDQNTIYF
.	TRBV2	TRBJ2-5	TRBD1	TGTGCCAGCAGGGTGGGGACAGGGGGAGAGACCCAGTACTTC	CASRVGTGGETQYF
.	TRBV15	TRBJ1-2	.	TGTGCCACCAGCAGAGGCGTTACCGGGACGAACTATGGCTACACCTTC	CATSRGVTGTNYGYTF
.	TRBV6-5	TRBJ1-2	TRBD1	TGTGCCAGCAGTTTCGAGGGGGCTATCGACTATGGCTACACCTTC	CASSFEGAIDYGYTF
.	TRBV12-3/TRBV12-4	TRBJ1-1	.	TGTGCCAGCAGTTTCACCGGTGAAGCTTTCTTT	CASSFTGEAFF
.	TRBV5-4	TRBJ1-1	.	TGTGCCAGCAGCTTGGGAGGGAACACTGAAGCTTTCTTT	CASSLGGNTEAFF
.	TRBV6-5	TRBJ2-6	.	TGTGCCAGCAGTTACGCCTCTGGGGCCAACGTCCTGACTTTC	CASSYASGANVLTF
.	TRBV10-3	TRBJ2-2	.	TGTGCCATCAGTGAGTCCCTCGGACGGGGCGCCGGGGAGCTGTTTTTT	CAISESLGRGAGELFF
.	TRBV24-1	TRBJ1-2	.	TGTGCCACCAGTGATCGAGGGACGTTTGGCTACACCTTC	CATSDRGTFGYTF
.	TRBV7-9	TRBJ2-1	TRBD2	TGTGCCAGCAGCCCGACTAGCAGCTCCTACAATGAGCAGTTCTTC	CASSPTSSSYNEQFF
few	TRBV19	TRBJ2-6	.	TGTGCCAGTAGTAAGTGGACGGCGGAAAGTCCTGGGGCCAACGTCCTGACTTTC	CASSKWTAESPGANVLTF
.	TRBV20-1	TRBJ1-1	.	TGCAGTACCACCTCGGACATTGAAGCTTTCTTT	CSTTSDIEAFF
.	TRBV10-2	TRBJ1-4	.	TGCGCCAGCAGGGAGAGGGATGAAAAACTGTTTTTT	CASRERDEKLFF
.	TRBV2	TRBJ1-5	.	TGTGCCAGCAACCGGGCCGGGACACCAAATCAGCCCCAGCATTTT	CASNRAGTPNQPQHF
.	TRBV18	TRBJ2-2	.	TGTGCCAGCTCACCGGAGAACACCGGGGAGCTGTTTTTT	CASSPENTGELFF
.	TRBV11-2	TRBJ1-4	.	TGTGCCAGCAGCTTAGGAGGGGGGGCGGTGGAAAAACTGTTTTTT	CASSLGGGAVEKLFF
few	TRBV19	TRBJ2-1	TRBD2	TGTGCCAGTAGTACCCCACGTAGCGGGAGAAATGAGCAGTTCTTC	CASSTPRSGRNEQFF
.	TRBV27	TRBJ2-7	.	TGTGCCAGCAGTTTGTCAGCGTTCCTCTACGAGCAGTACTTC	CASSLSAFLYEQYF
.	TRBV14	TRBJ2-3	.	TGTGCCAGCAGCCAGATAAGCGGTGGACCAGATACGCAGTATTTT	CASSQISGGPDTQYF
.	TRBV27	TRBJ2-7	.	TGTGCCAGCAGTCACAGGGAGTTCTACGAGCAGTACTTC	CASSHREFYEQYF
.	TRBV28	TRBJ2-7	TRBD1	TGTGCCAGCAGTTTAGTCGGACAGGGGAGTGCCTACGAGCAGTACTTC	CASSLVGQGSAYEQYF
once	TRBV18	TRBJ2-5	TRBD2	TGTGCCAGCTCACCCGTGACTAGCTCCCAAGAGACCCAGTACTTC	CASSPVTSSQETQYF
.	TRBV2	TRBJ1-2	TRBD1	TGTGCCAGCAGTGGGACAGGGAACTATGGCTACACCTTC	CASSGTGNYGYTF
.	TRBV7-9	TRBJ2-1	.	TGTGCCAGCAGCTTGGGGACCGGGGATTACAATGAGCAGTTCTTC	CASSLGTGDYNEQFF
.	TRBV6-5	TRBJ2-2	.	TGTGCCAGCGGACGTTCGAACGGGGAGCTGTTTTTT	CASGRSNGELFF
.	TRBV5-1	TRBJ2-3	TRBD2	TGCGCCAGCACCGGGGCAAACGCCAAGACTAGCGGGATTGGGACTAGCACAGATACGCAGTATTTT	CASTGANAKTSGIGTSTDTQYF
.	TRBV6-2/TRBV6-3	TRBJ2-1	TRBD2	TGTGCCAGCAGCGGACGGGGGGACGAGCAGTTCTTC	CASSGRGDEQFF
.	TRBV15	TRBJ1-2	TRBD1	TGTGCCACCAGCAGAGGCAGGGGGGTCTATGGCTACACCTTC	CATSRGRGVYGYTF
.	TRBV19	TRBJ1-5	.	TGTGCCAGTAGTCCGATAATAGCTCAGCCCCAGCATTTT	CASSPIIAQPQHF
.	TRBV19	TRBJ1-2	.	TGTGCCAGTAGTATCCGGTCCTCTAATGGCTACACCTTC	CASSIRSSNGYTF